Given below is one T cell receptor (beta chain) in context. Its antigen remains unidentified. The data derive from a study of cytomegalovirus exposure and HLA in healthy donors. Background on the study: A preliminary data release comprised tens of millions of unique TCRs obtained from HLA-typed donors. Regarding the study as a whole: Later examination showed HLA-associated TCR beta chains had greater clonal expansion than equally common others. A later analysis reportedly found that, within productive TCRs, an Asian-associated ancestry cluster had fewer N-insertions than the mean observed across the roughly 630 donors.

Trimming took 0 bases from V and 9 from J; bases not matched to a gene: 5. Germline V CDR1 and CDR2: SEHNR, FQNEAQ (reference sequence). The length of the CDR3 is 14 residues. Although they were nominally healthy when sampled, donors likely had unrecorded immune exposures. Primers included in the PCR were 60 Vbeta and 13 Jbeta primers. Clones were sequenced by immunoSEQ multiplex PCR, and TCRdb holds only the in-frame ones, with some missing. The sample lists approximately 77,000 clones; about 70% were seen once. The chain has TRBV7-9 and TRBJ2-1, with 7 nucleotides matching TRBD1. This TCR derives from a male donor in good health and CMV-seropositive. The sequencing input was PBMCs. CDR3 protein: CASSLAGQLGEQFF. The CDR3 DNA is TGTGCCAGCAGCTTAGCGGGACAGTTGGGTGAGCAGTTCTTC.